Sequencing of this TCR beta chain was carried out in a study of cytomegalovirus exposure and HLA in healthy donors. V was cut by 4 bases and J by 0 bases, with 10 bases left in between. Germline CDR1 is SNHLY and CDR2 is FYNNEI. The CDR3 length is 15 residues. In the PCR, 60 Vbeta and 13 Jbeta primers were used. TCRdb's table, derived via immunoSEQ multiplex PCR, lists solely in-frame clones and lacks some. Of 180,000 or so clones listed, roughly 82% were seen once; the top ten hold about 1.6%. This chain joins TRBV2 and TRBJ1-5; D remains unclear. Sequenced input: PBMCs. The sequence was obtained from a man aged 40-49 years in good health and CMV-seronegative. The chain's CDR3 is CASSGGQHSNQPQHF. The DNA of the CDR3 is TGTGCCAGCAGTGGTGGGCAACATAGCAATCAGCCCCAGCATTTT.